This TCR beta chain was obtained from a study of T cells after yellow fever vaccination. On the study more broadly: SMART-Seq v4 Ultra Low Input served to prepare low-cell-number fractions. General study results and limits: Post-booster samples contained most primary-vaccination clones (approximately 95% CD4, almost 90% CD8).

Remarks on this clonotype: Its antigen is unidentified.

The V and J ends lost 6 bases and 1 base respectively, with 12 bases between them. The germline V gene encodes CDR1 MNHNS and CDR2 SASEGT. The CDR3 contains 15 residues. The authors made TCR cDNA by 5'RACE template switching, adding a universal primer site and UMIs. TCRdb passed the 5' RACE reads through MiXCR, listing each CDR3 protein once. The top ten clones hold about 2.7% of a sample with 100,000 to 150,000 distinct CDR3 sequences, nearly 7.5% of them seen once. The chain recombines TRBV6-1 with TRBJ2-2; D possibly corresponds to TRBD1 (6 bases). The clonotype originates from a man younger than 30 who received the YFV17D yellow fever vaccine. This sample comprised CD4+ T cells sorted from PBMCs, obtained more than 8 days after the first yellow fever vaccination. The CDR3 protein is CASRPVRGNTGELFF. As DNA, the CDR3 is TGTGCCAGCAGGCCCGTCAGGGGGAACACCGGGGAGCTGTTTTTT.